Presented here are 22 T cell receptor beta chains from one specimen sequenced in a study of blood T cell repertoires in COVID-19 (dated by TCRdb to about 2020). The method was the immunoSEQ multiplex PCR assay. TCRdb limited this immuneACCESS table to in-frame rearrangements with V and J called. A share of clones is missing; checked studies link under half to unresolved V genes, and the rest is unexplained. In all, the sample holds more than 200,000 clones, and about 84% of those were seen once. Approximately 7.2% of the sample lies in the top ten. The sample taken for sequencing was peripheral blood. The receptors were gathered from a woman of 80 years or more with acute or convalescent COVID-19.

This chain joins TRBV3-1 (or the pseudogene TRBV3-2) and TRBJ1-1; D gene ambiguous. V lost 1 base and J lost 4, with 10 bases in between. CDR1 LGHDT and CDR2 YNNKEL come from the germline V gene (reference sequence). The CDR3 runs to 14 residues. CDR3 sequence reads: CASSQVSGSTEAFF. The CDR3 coding sequence is TGTGCCAGCAGCCAAGTAAGCGGGAGCACTGAAGCTTTCTTT.

The chain couples TRBV6-5 to TRBJ1-1, with D maybe TRBD1 (6 bases). CDR3 length: 13 amino acids. Germline V gene sequence: CDR1 MNHEY, CDR2 SVGAGI. V lost 10 bases and J lost 0, with 12 bases in between. The CDR3 protein is CATLPGVNTEAFF. DNA of the CDR3: TGTGCCACCCTTCCAGGGGTGAACACTGAAGCTTTCTTT.

V is TRBV19 and J is TRBJ2-1; D is perhaps TRBD2 (5 bases). The CDR3 extends over 15 amino acids. The germline V gene has CDR1 LNHDA and CDR2 SQIVND (reference sequence). Trimming took off 8 bases at V and 7 bases at J, with 21 bases between the two ends. The CDR3 DNA reads TGTGCCAGTCATCCAACTAGTATCCCTAATAATGAGCAGTTCTTC. Its protein is CASHPTSIPNNEQFF.

The chain links TRBV4-2 to TRBJ1-1, with 7 bases that match TRBD1. The length of the CDR3 is 13 residues. Germline V gene sequence: CDR1 LGHNA, CDR2 YNFKEQ. V dropped 1 base and J dropped 10; count of bases not matched to a gene: 6. CDR3 sequence: CASSQVTDRVAFF. The DNA of the CDR3 is TGTGCCAGCAGCCAAGTCACCGACAGGGTAGCTTTCTTT.

The V and J genes are TRBV2 and TRBJ1-5; 9 bases fit TRBD1. The V gene's germline CDR1 is SNHLY and CDR2 FYNNEI. CDR3 length: 16 amino acids. The junction had 8 bases not matched to a gene; V was cut back by 6 bases and J by 2 bases. The CDR3 DNA reads as TGTGCCAGCAGCGATGACAGGGGGTCTCGCAATCAGCCCCAGCATTTT. Translating gives CASSDDRGSRNQPQHF.

This chain joins TRBV7-8 and TRBJ2-5; 13 nucleotides align to TRBD2. This CDR3 is built from 16 residues. After removal of 5 bases from V and 4 bases from J, the junction contained 7 bases not matched to a gene. Germline lookup yields CDR1 SGHVS and CDR2 FQNEAQ. CDR3 DNA sequence: TGTGCCAGCAGCCCAACTAGCGGGGGGGGACTAGAGACCCAGTACTTC. Its translation is CASSPTSGGGLETQYF.

This rearrangement joins TRBV27 to TRBJ1-5; D might be TRBD1 (5 bases). V dropped 2 bases and J dropped 1 base, with 12 bases sitting between them. The germline CDR1 and CDR2 sequences are MNHEY and SMNVEV (reference sequence). The CDR3 covers 16 residues. CDR3 nucleotide sequence: TGTGCCAGCAGTTTAATGTCTGGGGGGAGCAATCAGCCCCAGCATTTT. Protein: CASSLMSGGSNQPQHF.

This clone was seen a handful of times. J is TRBJ2-7 and V is TRBV5-4; the match to TRBD1 covers 8 bases. This CDR3 is built from 15 residues. Unmatched junction bases numbered 6, after V lost 2 bases and J lost 2 bases. Germline V lookup: CDR1 SGHNT, CDR2 YYREEE (reference sequence). This CDR3 reads CASSFDRGQTYEQYF. CDR3 nucleotide sequence: TGTGCCAGCAGCTTTGACAGGGGCCAAACCTACGAGCAGTACTTC.

This chain links TRBV11-2 with TRBJ2-5; D might be TRBD2 (6 bases). The CDR3 runs 15 residues. Trimming pared 6 bases from V and 1 base from J, leaving 15 bases between. Germline CDR1 reads SGHAT; CDR2 reads FQNNGV. The CDR3 coding sequence is TGTGCCAGCAGTCCCATGGGGGGACTCCAAGAGACCCAGTACTTC. Protein product: CASSPMGGLQETQYF.

The gene calls are TRBV7-2 and TRBJ2-5; no definite D call. The V gene lost 2 bases and the J gene lost 6 bases, with 7 bases spanning the gap. CDR1 and CDR2 from the germline V gene are SGHTA and FQGNSA. This CDR3 is 12 amino acids long. CDR3 sequence: CASSLSVQTQYF. In DNA, the CDR3 is TGTGCCAGCAGCTTATCCGTTCAGACCCAGTACTTC. Looking up the rest from reference TRBV7-2 and TRBJ2-5 gives the full variable domain: GAGVSQSPSNKVTEKGKDVELRCDPISGHTALYWYRQSLGQGLEFLIYFQGNSAPDKSGLPSDRFSAERTGGSVSTLTIQRTQQEDSAVYLCASSLSVQTQYFGPGTRLLVL.

The chain recombines TRBV5-1 with TRBJ2-5; 9 bases agree with TRBD2. Germline trimming cut 2 bases from V and 5 bases from J; bases unmatched to any gene: 4. The CDR3 is 14 amino acids. CDR1 and CDR2 from the germline V gene are SGHRS and YFSETQ. CDR3 protein: CASSFSGGIETQYF. DNA for the CDR3: TGCGCCAGCAGCTTCAGCGGGGGGATTGAGACCCAGTACTTC.

The chain is built from TRBV14 and TRBJ1-6; no firm D call. Trimming left V 2 bases short and J 9 bases short, with 11 bases between. The CDR3 runs to 14 residues. From germline, CDR1 is SGHDN and CDR2 FVKESK. Here the CDR3 DNA reads TGTGCCAGCAGCCAACACGGTAGCGTTTCACCCCTCCACTTT. Amino acids: CASSQHGSVSPLHF.

The gene calls are TRBV5-1 and TRBJ2-7; the D gene is possibly TRBD1 (6 bases). The CDR3 spans 14 residues. Germline V lookup: CDR1 SGHRS, CDR2 YFSETQ. The ends were cut back, 5 bases at V and 7 bases at J, with 19 bases in the middle. The CDR3: CASSLDFSQGEQYF. As DNA, the CDR3 is TGCGCCAGCAGTTTAGATTTTTCCCAGGGGGAGCAGTACTTC.

Details on this clone: At one end, the junction sequence differs from germline, possibly due to a read error. The chain is built from TRBV5-6 and TRBJ1-5; the match to TRBD1 covers 11 bases. The CDR3 consists of 13 residues. Germline V gives CDR1 SGHDT, CDR2 YYEEEE. CDR3 region: CASSSRTGTGGPF. For the CDR3, the DNA is TGTGCCAGCAGCTCCAGAACCGGGACAGGGGGACCTTTT.

The DNA of the CDR3 is TGTGCCAGCAGCCTAGGGGCCTTGGGGACCCAGTACTTC. Translated: CASSLGALGTQYF. The chain combines TRBV11-2 with TRBJ2-5; TRBD1 might be the D (5 bases). CDR3 size: 13 residues. Germline V gives CDR1 SGHAT, CDR2 FQNNGV. Trimming pared 5 bases from V and 7 bases from J, leaving 14 bases between. Combining the CDR3 with reference TRBV11-2 and TRBJ2-5 gives the whole variable domain EAGVAQSPRYKIIEKRQSVAFWCNPISGHATLYWYQQILGQGPKLLIQFQNNGVVDDSQLPKDRFSAERLKGVDSTLKIQPAKLEDSAVYLCASSLGALGTQYFGPGTRLLVL.

This chain connects TRBV9 to TRBJ1-5, with D perhaps matching TRBD1 (5 bases). Trimming took 0 bases from V and 6 from J, leaving 16 bases between them. The CDR3 runs to 16 residues. Germline CDR1 and CDR2: SGDLS and YYNGEE. The CDR3 DNA sequence: TGTGCCAGCAGCGTAGATTCAGGGACTTTGGGTCAGCCCCAGCATTTT. It translates to CASSVDSGTLGQPQHF. Variable domain in full (rest from reference TRBV9 and TRBJ1-5): DSGVTQTPKHLITATGQRVTLRCSPRSGDLSVYWYQQSLDQGLQFLIQYYNGEERAKGNILERFSAQQFPDLHSELNLSSLELGDSALYFCASSVDSGTLGQPQHFGDGTRLSIL.

This chain uses TRBV19 with TRBJ2-1; D not certain. The CDR3 contains 13 residues. Trimming removed 4 bases at V and 9 bases at J, with 13 bases between. Per the germline V gene, CDR1 is LNHDA and CDR2 is SQIVND (reference sequence). CDR3 amino acids: CASSTFPIGEQFF. CDR3 DNA: TGTGCCAGTAGTACGTTTCCGATCGGTGAGCAGTTCTTC.

The chain combines TRBV19 with TRBJ1-5, with 8 bases lining up with TRBD1. V gave up 2 bases and J gave up 1 base; unmatched junction bases: 1. CDR1 and CDR2 (germline): LNHDA, SQIVND (reference sequence). The CDR3 is made up of 15 amino acids. CDR3 amino acids: CASSIRQGSNQPQHF. The CDR3 region has the DNA TGTGCCAGTAGTATAAGACAGGGGAGCAATCAGCCCCAGCATTTT.

This sequence joins TRBV4-1 and TRBJ2-5, with TRBD2 matching 13 bases. The CDR3 runs 16 residues. CDR1 is MGHRA, CDR2 YSYEKL, per germline. Trimming at V came to 3 bases and at J to 5 bases, leaving 6 bases not matched to a gene. CDR3 region: CASSQRTSGSVETQYF. CDR3 sequence (DNA): TGCGCCAGCAGCCAGCGGACTAGCGGGAGCGTGGAGACCCAGTACTTC.

The CDR3 bases are TGTGCCAGCAGCCAAAGGACAGGGGGAGGTGAAGCTTTCTTT. It encodes CASSQRTGGGEAFF. V is TRBV3-1 (or the pseudogene TRBV3-2) and J is TRBJ1-1, with 10 nucleotides matching TRBD1. CDR1 and CDR2 (germline): LGHDT, YNNKEL (reference sequence). CDR3 length: 14 residues. With V trimmed by 2 bases and J by 7 bases, 4 bases remained unmatched.

This clone occurred once. This chain links TRBV18 with TRBJ2-7; D is uncertain. CDR1 is KGHSH and CDR2 is LQKENI in the germline V gene. Trimming shortened V by 3 bases and J by 7 bases, and 10 bases separated the two germline ends. This CDR3 spans 12 amino acids. CDR3 DNA: TGTGCCAGCTCACCGTCAACGCGGGAGCAGTACTTC. This sequence encodes CASSPSTREQYF.

This chain links TRBV11-2 with TRBJ1-1; 7 positions match TRBD1. The germline gives CDR1 SGHAT, CDR2 FQNNGV. The CDR3 spans 13 residues. After removal of 2 bases from V and 8 bases from J, the junction contained 5 bases not matched to a gene. This CDR3 reads CASSLTGTVEAFF. CDR3 in DNA: TGTGCCAGCAGCTTAACCGGGACAGTAGAAGCTTTCTTT.